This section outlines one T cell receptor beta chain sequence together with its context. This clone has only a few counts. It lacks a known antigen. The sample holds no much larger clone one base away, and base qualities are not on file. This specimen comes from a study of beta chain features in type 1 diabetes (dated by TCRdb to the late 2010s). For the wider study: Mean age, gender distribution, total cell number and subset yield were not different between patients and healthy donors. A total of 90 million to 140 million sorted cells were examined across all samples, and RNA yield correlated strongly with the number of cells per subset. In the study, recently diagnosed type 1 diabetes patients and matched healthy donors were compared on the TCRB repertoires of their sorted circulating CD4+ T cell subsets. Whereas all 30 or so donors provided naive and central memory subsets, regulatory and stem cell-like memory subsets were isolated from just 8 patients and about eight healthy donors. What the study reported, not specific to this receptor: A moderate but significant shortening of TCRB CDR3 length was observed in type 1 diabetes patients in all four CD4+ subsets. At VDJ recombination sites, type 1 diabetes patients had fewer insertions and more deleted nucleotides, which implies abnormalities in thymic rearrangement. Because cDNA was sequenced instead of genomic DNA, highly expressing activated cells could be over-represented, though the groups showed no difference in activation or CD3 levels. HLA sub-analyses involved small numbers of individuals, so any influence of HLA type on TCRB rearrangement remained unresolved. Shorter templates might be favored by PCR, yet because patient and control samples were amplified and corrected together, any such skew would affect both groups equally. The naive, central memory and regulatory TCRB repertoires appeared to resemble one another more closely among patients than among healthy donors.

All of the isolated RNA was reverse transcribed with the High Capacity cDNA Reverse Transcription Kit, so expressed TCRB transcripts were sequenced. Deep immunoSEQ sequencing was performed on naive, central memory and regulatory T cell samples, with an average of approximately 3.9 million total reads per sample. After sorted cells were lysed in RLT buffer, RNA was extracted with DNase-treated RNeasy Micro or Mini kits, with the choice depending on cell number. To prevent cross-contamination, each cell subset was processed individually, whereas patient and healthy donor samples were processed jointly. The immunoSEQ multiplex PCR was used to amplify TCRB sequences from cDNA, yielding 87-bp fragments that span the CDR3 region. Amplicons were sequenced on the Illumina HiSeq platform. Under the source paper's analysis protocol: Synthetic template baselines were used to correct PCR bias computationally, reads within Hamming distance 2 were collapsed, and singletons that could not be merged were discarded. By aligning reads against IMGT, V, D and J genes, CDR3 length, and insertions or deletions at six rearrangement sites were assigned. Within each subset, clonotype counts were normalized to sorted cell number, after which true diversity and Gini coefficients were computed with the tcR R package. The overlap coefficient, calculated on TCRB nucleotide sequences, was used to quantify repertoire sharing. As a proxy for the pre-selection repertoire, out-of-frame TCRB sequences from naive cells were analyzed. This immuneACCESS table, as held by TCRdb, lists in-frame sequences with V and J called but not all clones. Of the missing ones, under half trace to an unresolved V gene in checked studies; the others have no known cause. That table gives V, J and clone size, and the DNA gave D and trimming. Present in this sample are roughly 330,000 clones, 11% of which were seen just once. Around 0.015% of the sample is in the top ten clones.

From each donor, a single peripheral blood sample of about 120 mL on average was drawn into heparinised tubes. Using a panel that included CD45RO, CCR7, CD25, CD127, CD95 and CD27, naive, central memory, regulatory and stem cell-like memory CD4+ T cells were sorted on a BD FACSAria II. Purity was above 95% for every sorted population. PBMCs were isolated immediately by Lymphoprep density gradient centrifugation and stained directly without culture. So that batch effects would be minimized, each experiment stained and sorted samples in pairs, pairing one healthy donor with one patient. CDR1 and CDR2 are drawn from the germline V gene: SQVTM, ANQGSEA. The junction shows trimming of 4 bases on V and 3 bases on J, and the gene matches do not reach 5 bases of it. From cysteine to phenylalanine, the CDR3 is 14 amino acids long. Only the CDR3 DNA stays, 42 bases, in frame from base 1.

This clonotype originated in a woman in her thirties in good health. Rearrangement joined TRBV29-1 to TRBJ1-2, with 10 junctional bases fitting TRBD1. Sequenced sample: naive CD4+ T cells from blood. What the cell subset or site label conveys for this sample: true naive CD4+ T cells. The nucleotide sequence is TGCAGCGTTGCCCCCGGACAGGGGGACTATGGCTACACCTTC. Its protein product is CSVAPGQGDYGYTF.